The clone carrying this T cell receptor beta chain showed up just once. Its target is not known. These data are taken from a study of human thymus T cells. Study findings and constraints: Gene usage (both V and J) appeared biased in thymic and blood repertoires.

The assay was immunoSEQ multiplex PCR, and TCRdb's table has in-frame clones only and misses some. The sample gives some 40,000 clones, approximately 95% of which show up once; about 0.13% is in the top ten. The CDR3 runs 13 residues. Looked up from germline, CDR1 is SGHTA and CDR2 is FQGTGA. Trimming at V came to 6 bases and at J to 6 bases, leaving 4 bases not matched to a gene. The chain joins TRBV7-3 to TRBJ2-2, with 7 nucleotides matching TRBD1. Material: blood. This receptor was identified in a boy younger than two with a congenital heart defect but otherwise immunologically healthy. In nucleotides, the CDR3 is TGTGCCAGCAGTTTCACAGGGGCCGGGGAGCTGTTTTTT. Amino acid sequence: CASSFTGAGELFF.